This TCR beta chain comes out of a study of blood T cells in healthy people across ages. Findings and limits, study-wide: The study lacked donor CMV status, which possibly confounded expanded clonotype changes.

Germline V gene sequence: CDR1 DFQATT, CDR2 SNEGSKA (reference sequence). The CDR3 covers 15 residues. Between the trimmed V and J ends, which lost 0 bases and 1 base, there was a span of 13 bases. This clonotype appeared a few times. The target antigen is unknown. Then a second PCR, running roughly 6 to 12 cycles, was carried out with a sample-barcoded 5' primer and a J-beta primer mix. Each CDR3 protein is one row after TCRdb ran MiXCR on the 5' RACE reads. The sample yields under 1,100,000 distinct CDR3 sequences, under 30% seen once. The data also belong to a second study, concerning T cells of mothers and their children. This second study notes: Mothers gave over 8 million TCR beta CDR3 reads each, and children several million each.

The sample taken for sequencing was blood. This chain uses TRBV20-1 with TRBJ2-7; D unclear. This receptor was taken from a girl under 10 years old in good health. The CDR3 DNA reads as TGCAGTGCTAGAGATGGGGATCTAGGGTCCTACGAGCAGTACTTC. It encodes CSARDGDLGSYEQYF.